These T cell receptor beta chains were read from a single sample in a study of T cell responses to AZD1222 COVID-19 vaccine. Profiling relied on immunoSEQ multiplex PCR, and the TCRdb table lists in-frame clones only, not all of them. The sample gives around 120,000 clones, approximately 85% of which show up once; under 2% is in the top ten. This material consisted of peripheral blood, taken on day 0 of AZD1222 vaccination. These receptors were collected from an adult in good health. The CDR3 runs from the conserved cysteine through the conserved F or W. Fields, in order: J gene, D gene, clone size, V gene, CDR3 protein, CDR3 DNA. The D gene is left open where the match is weak. Not every row has a clone size; where given, it reads once, few, many or a size class.

TRBJ1-4 . few TRBV16 CASSQERVANEKLFF TGTGCCAGCAGCCAAGAGAGGGTCGCTAATGAAAAACTGTTTTTT
TRBJ1-1 . . TRBV5-1 CASSSRRGTEAFF TGCGCCAGCAGTAGTCGCAGGGGCACTGAAGCTTTCTTT
TRBJ1-1 TRBD1 . TRBV24-1 CATSDRTGMEDEAFF TGTGCCACCAGTGACCGGACAGGGATGGAAGATGAAGCTTTCTTT
TRBJ1-1 . . TRBV21-1 CASSVHRGSRWVNTEAFF TGTGCCAGCAGCGTTCACAGGGGAAGTAGATGGGTGAACACTGAAGCTTTCTTT
TRBJ1-4 . . TRBV9 CASSGGLTEEEKLFF TGTGCCAGCAGCGGTGGACTGACGGAGGAGGAAAAACTGTTTTTT
TRBJ1-4 TRBD1 . TRBV7-9 CASSRGQGAREKLFF TGTGCCAGCAGTCGGGGACAGGGGGCTAGAGAAAAACTGTTTTTT
TRBJ1-2 TRBD1 . TRBV6-5 CASSYTRTGGGYGYTF TGTGCCAGCAGTTACACCAGGACAGGGGGTGGCTATGGCTACACCTTC
TRBJ2-3 . . TRBV6-5 CASSPTWSPTDTQYF TGTGCCAGCAGTCCGACATGGTCGCCCACAGATACGCAGTATTTT
TRBJ2-5 TRBD2 . TRBV7-2 CASSLGLAVRETQYF TGTGCCAGCAGCTTAGGACTAGCGGTCCGGGAGACCCAGTACTTC
TRBJ2-5 . . TRBV9 CASSVLHGPGETQYF TGTGCCAGCAGCGTTCTACATGGGCCCGGGGAGACCCAGTACTTC
TRBJ2-7 . . TRBV7-9 CASSFTATGYEQYF TGTGCCAGCAGCTTTACGGCGACCGGCTACGAGCAGTACTTC
TRBJ1-5 . . TRBV7-8 CASSLAATTDQPQHF TGTGCCAGCAGCTTAGCGGCGACAACGGATCAGCCCCAGCATTTT
TRBJ1-2 . . TRBV5-4 CASSFGGNNYGYTF TGTGCCAGCAGCTTCGGGGGAAACAACTATGGCTACACCTTC
TRBJ1-4 . once TRBV5-6 CASSLGRAGLNEKLFF TGTGCCAGCAGCTTGGGCAGGGCCGGTCTCAATGAAAAACTGTTTTTT
TRBJ2-1 . . TRBV6-5 CASSKLQGTGQFF TGTGCCAGCAGTAAGCTCCAGGGGACGGGGCAGTTCTTC
TRBJ1-4 . . TRBV11-2 CASSPLMGRPNEKLFF TGTGCCAGCAGCCCCCTTATGGGACGTCCTAATGAAAAACTGTTTTTT
TRBJ1-2 . . TRBV7-9 CASTPLGLQLANYGYTF TGTGCCAGCACCCCCTTAGGACTCCAGTTAGCTAACTATGGCTACACCTTC
TRBJ1-2 TRBD1 . TRBV6-4 CASSGSGTANYGYTF TGTGCCAGCAGTGGATCGGGGACAGCTAACTATGGCTACACCTTC
TRBJ2-2 . . TRBV5-5 CASSSRLAGELFF TGTGCCAGCAGCTCCCGGTTGGCCGGGGAGCTGTTTTTT
TRBJ2-2 . once TRBV7-3 CASSLTRTHTGELFF TGTGCCAGCAGCTTAACCCGGACACACACCGGGGAGCTGTTTTTT
TRBJ2-7 TRBD2 . TRBV24-1 CATSETGLAYEQYF TGTGCCACCAGTGAAACAGGACTAGCCTACGAGCAGTACTTC
TRBJ1-2 . . TRBV5-1 CASSFGTSSIGYTF TGCGCCAGCAGCTTCGGGACATCCTCCATCGGCTACACCTTC
TRBJ2-3 . few TRBV15 CATSRDRGGDTQYF TGTGCCACCAGCAGAGATAGAGGGGGGGATACGCAGTATTTT
TRBJ2-1 . . TRBV7-8 CASSPPPWLASYNEQFF TGTGCCAGCAGCCCACCCCCCTGGCTAGCTTCCTACAATGAGCAGTTCTTC
TRBJ2-1 TRBD2 . TRBV5-1 CASSLAPGRNNEQFF TGCGCCAGCAGCTTGGCCCCCGGGAGGAACAATGAGCAGTTCTTC
TRBJ1-5 . . TRBV6-2/TRBV6-3 CASSYPAQGGNQPQHF TGTGCCAGCAGTTACCCCGCCCAGGGCGGAAATCAGCCCCAGCATTTT
TRBJ2-2 TRBD2 . TRBV5-6 CASSPMPLAGGHTGELFF TGTGCCAGCAGCCCAATGCCTCTAGCGGGGGGCCACACCGGGGAGCTGTTTTTT
TRBJ1-2 . . TRBV20-1 CSASRTAVRNYGYTF TGCAGTGCTAGTCGGACAGCCGTTAGAAACTATGGCTACACCTTC
TRBJ1-5 . . TRBV7-3 CASSLNGGHGQPQHF TGTGCCAGCAGCTTAAATGGGGGGCACGGTCAGCCCCAGCATTTT
TRBJ1-1 . . TRBV18 CASSRQYSEAFF TGTGCCAGCTCACGGCAGTACTCTGAAGCTTTCTTT